The source of this T cell receptor beta chain is a study of blood T cell repertoires in COVID-19. Study-level background: Material from acute and convalescent COVID-19 was sourced from the United States, Italy and Spain. From T cells, B-cell-depleted T cells, or PBMCs came the material, which was cDNA or gDNA.

Study processing details: Nucleated cell counts were estimated from reference gene primer amplification. This table comes from immunoSEQ multiplex PCR, and its TCRdb copy is limited to in-frame clones, with some not included. Clone size and V and J calls were adopted from that table, with D and trimming inferred from the DNA. The table lists 85,000 to 120,000 clones, 75% to 90% of them singletons. This CDR3 region has 14 residues. Germline lookup yields CDR1 MRHNA and CDR2 SNTAGT. Trimming took off 6 bases at V and 2 bases at J, with 12 bases between the two ends. The chain employs TRBV6-4 and TRBJ2-3; D remains unclear. This sequence was found in a woman between 50 and 59 years old with COVID-19, enrolled during active disease. The sequencing input was peripheral blood. For the CDR3, the DNA is TGTGCCAGCAGCTTAGAGGAGTACACAGATACGCAGTATTTT. It encodes CASSLEEYTDTQYF.